A single sample gave rise to the 30 T cell receptor beta chains below, sequenced in a study of cytomegalovirus exposure and HLA in healthy donors. In the PCR, 60 Vbeta and 13 Jbeta primers were used. The table came from immunoSEQ multiplex PCR; TCRdb's copy has only in-frame clones and leaves some out. Here the sample spans about 230,000 clones, roughly 73% being singletons. Sequencing used PBMCs. Every receptor here comes from a boy aged 10-17 years in good health and CMV-seronegative.

V and J are TRBV21-1 and TRBJ1-3. TRBV21-1 is reported as a pseudogene. The CDR3 length is 16 residues. The chain's CDR3 is CASSSGGEPSGNTIYF. The DNA of the CDR3 is TGTGCCAGCAGCTCGGGGGGAGAACCCTCTGGAAACACCATATATTTT.

The chain is built from TRBV5-1 and TRBJ2-3; a possible D gene is TRBD2 (5 bases). Per the germline V gene, CDR1 is SGHRS and CDR2 is YFSETQ. CDR3 length equals 15 residues. V was cut by 4 bases and J by 4 bases, with 16 bases left in between. The CDR3 coding sequence is TGCGCCAGCAGCCCCGGAGGATCGAATGCAGATACGCAGTATTTT. Its translation: CASSPGGSNADTQYF.

This chain links TRBV14 with TRBJ1-1; D is ambiguous. Germline assignment: CDR1 SGHDN and CDR2 FVKESK. V gave up 4 bases and J gave up 4 bases, with 7 bases separating them. This CDR3 contains 12 residues. The CDR3 DNA follows: TGTGCCAGCAGCCGAGGTGGCACTGAAGCTTTCTTT. Its protein product is CASSRGGTEAFF.

The J gene is TRBJ2-7, the V gene TRBV5-1; D perhaps matches TRBD1 (6 bases). Germline assignment: CDR1 SGHRS and CDR2 YFSETQ. V was clipped by 4 bases and J by 2 bases, with 10 bases between them. The CDR3 contains 13 residues. This chain's CDR3 is CASSPDSAYEQYF. The CDR3, as DNA: TGCGCCAGCAGCCCGGACAGCGCCTACGAGCAGTACTTC. Full variable domain (rest looked up from reference TRBV5-1 and TRBJ2-7): KAGVTQTPRYLIKTRGQQVTLSCSPISGHRSVSWYQQTPGQGLQFLFEYFSETQRNKGNFPGRFSGRQFSNSRSEMNVSTLELGDSALYLCASSPDSAYEQYFGPGTRLTVT.

This clone showed up just once. The chain couples TRBV7-8 to TRBJ1-5; TRBD1 matches 7 bases. The CDR3 has 14 residues. After removal of 5 bases from V and 3 bases from J, the junction contained 4 bases not matched to a gene. CDR1 is SGHVS, CDR2 FQNEAQ, per germline. For the CDR3, the DNA is TGTGCCAGCAGCCCGGGACAGAACAATCAGCCCCAGCATTTT. Encoded protein: CASSPGQNNQPQHF.

The rearrangement uses TRBV19 and TRBJ1-5, with a possible D match to TRBD1 (6 bases). The V gene's germline CDR1 is LNHDA and CDR2 SQIVND (reference sequence). The CDR3 length is 16 residues. Between the trimmed V and J ends, which lost 4 bases and 0 bases, there was a span of 13 bases. CDR3 sequence (DNA): TGTGCCAGTAGTAGGAGACAGGCCCCTAGCAATCAGCCCCAGCATTTT. Amino acid sequence: CASSRRQAPSNQPQHF.

This chain uses TRBV30 with TRBJ2-5; 9 nucleotides line up with TRBD2. Matching the DNA end better, TRBJ2-7 makes the J call doubtful. The CDR3 is made up of 15 amino acids. The germline gives CDR1 GTSNPN, CDR2 SVGIG (reference sequence). This CDR3 is CAWSDPWREGGEQYF. The CDR3 DNA reads as TGTGCCTGGAGCGACCCGTGGCGGGAGGGTGGCGAGCAGTACTTC.

The chain has TRBV29-1 and TRBJ2-5, with D possibly matching TRBD1 (5 bases). CDR1 SQVTM and CDR2 ANQGSEA come from the germline V gene. V was pared by 1 base and J by 2 bases, with 8 bases between. The CDR3 consists of 13 residues. The CDR3 reads CSVEVAGQETQYF. Here the CDR3 DNA reads TGCAGCGTTGAAGTGGCAGGGCAAGAGACCCAGTACTTC.

A remark on this clone: Germline and junction disagree at one end, which may indicate a read error. Other DNA sequences in the sample encode the same CDR3. The J gene is TRBJ2-1, the V gene TRBV10-1; D is unresolved. Germline assignment: CDR1 WNHNN and CDR2 SYGVQD (reference sequence). The CDR3 runs 13 residues. This CDR3 is CASSEQHDNEQFF. The CDR3 nucleotides read TGCGCCAGCAGTGAACAGCATGACAATGAGCAATTCTTC.

The V and J genes are TRBV5-1 and TRBJ1-1; TRBD1 might be the D (6 bases). This CDR3 contains 13 residues. Trimming left V 0 bases short and J 7 bases short, with 10 bases between. CDR1 is SGHRS and CDR2 is YFSETQ in the germline V gene. CDR3 coding DNA: TGCGCCAGCAGCTTGGCCATAGGGGGTGAAGCTTTCTTT. This codes for CASSLAIGGEAFF.

This chain connects TRBV5-4 to TRBJ2-2; 8 positions match TRBD1. The ends lost 0 bases at V and 5 bases at J; junction bases unmatched: 3. Looked up from germline, CDR1 is SGHNT and CDR2 is YYREEE (reference sequence). The CDR3 consists of 15 residues. CDR3 loop: CASSLDRGKTGELFF. The CDR3 nucleotides read TGTGCCAGCAGCTTGGACAGGGGGAAGACCGGGGAGCTGTTTTTT.

The genes are TRBV2 and TRBJ2-7, with TRBD2 matching over 7 bases. Trimming at V came to 8 bases and at J to 2 bases, leaving 9 bases not matched to a gene. From germline, CDR1 is SNHLY and CDR2 FYNNEI. The CDR3 covers 14 residues. CDR3 in amino acids: CASFRGEGTYEQYF. DNA of the CDR3: TGTGCCAGCTTCCGGGGGGAGGGCACCTACGAGCAGTACTTC.

This chain uses TRBV27 with TRBJ2-1, with TRBD1 matching over 7 bases. CDR3 length: 19 residues. Germline V gene sequence: CDR1 MNHEY, CDR2 SMNVEV (reference sequence). V trimming: 2 bases; J trimming: 7 bases; junction bases outside the gene matches: 20. The CDR3 nucleotides read TGTGCCAGCAGTTTACCGACCTTATTGCCCCAGGGGGATAGGAATGAGCAGTTCTTC. This gives the protein CASSLPTLLPQGDRNEQFF.

The gene calls are TRBV27 and TRBJ2-3; 10 nucleotides align to TRBD1. CDR3 size: 15 residues. Germline lookup yields CDR1 MNHEY and CDR2 SMNVEV (reference sequence). J gave up 4 bases and V 4 bases, and 5 bases lay outside the gene matches. CDR3 amino acids: CASSSRTGGADTQYF. In nucleotides, the CDR3 is TGTGCCAGCAGTTCTCGGACAGGGGGGGCAGATACGCAGTATTTT.

This rearrangement joins TRBV6-1 to TRBJ2-5, with TRBD2 identical over 11 bases. V was pared by 7 bases and J by 5 bases, with 9 bases of the junction left unmatched. The germline CDR1 and CDR2 sequences are MNHNS and SASEGT. CDR3 length equals 15 residues. CDR3 DNA: TGTGCCAGCACCCTACTAGCGGGGGCGTGGGAGACCCAGTACTTC. Translated: CASTLLAGAWETQYF.

The CDR3 sequence: CASSNPGGGNQPQHF. CDR3 DNA sequence: TGTGCCAGCAGCAATCCAGGGGGCGGCAATCAGCCCCAGCATTTT. The V call is TRBV6-1, the J call TRBJ1-5, with 8 bases that match TRBD1. Germline CDR1 and CDR2: MNHNS and SASEGT. V gave up 6 bases and J gave up 2 bases; unmatched junction bases: 6. The length of the CDR3 is 15 residues.

The J gene is TRBJ1-6, the V gene TRBV27, with a weak D call TRBD1 (5 bases). CDR1 and CDR2 from the germline V gene are MNHEY and SMNVEV (reference sequence). This CDR3 region has 14 residues. V was shortened by 2 bases and J by 6 bases, with 8 bases between the two germline ends. The CDR3 region has the DNA TGTGCCAGCAGTTTAACAGGACCTAATTCACCCCTCCACTTT. Its translation is CASSLTGPNSPLHF.

Note on this clone: Within the sample, other DNA sequences also encode this same CDR3. The chain uses TRBV5-1 and TRBJ1-1, with 9 bases that match TRBD1. This CDR3 region has 15 residues. With V trimmed by 0 bases and J by 1 base, 1 base remained unmatched. Germline-derived CDR1 and CDR2 are SGHRS and YFSETQ. CDR3 bases: TGCGCCAGCAGCTTGGGGGACAGGGAGAACACTGAAGCTTTCTTT. It translates to CASSLGDRENTEAFF. Based on the CDR3 plus reference TRBV5-1 and TRBJ1-1, the full variable domain is KAGVTQTPRYLIKTRGQQVTLSCSPISGHRSVSWYQQTPGQGLQFLFEYFSETQRNKGNFPGRFSGRQFSNSRSEMNVSTLELGDSALYLCASSLGDRENTEAFFGQGTRLTVV.

The J gene is TRBJ1-3, the V gene TRBV23-1; 7 bases map to TRBD1. TRBV23-1 is identified as an open reading frame with a role that is uncertain. J was trimmed by 2 bases and V by 8 bases; bases with no gene match: 3. The CDR3 is 13 amino acids. CDR3 nucleotide sequence: TGCGCCAGCCTAGACAGGGCTGGAAACACCATATATTTT. Its translation is CASLDRAGNTIYF.

The J gene is TRBJ2-5, the V gene TRBV29-1, with 7 bases fitting TRBD2. Trimming took 2 bases from V and 4 from J; bases not matched to a gene: 10. CDR3 length equals 15 residues. CDR1 and CDR2 from the germline V gene are SQVTM and ANQGSEA. The CDR3 region is CSVELGGLIGETQYF. CDR3 sequence (DNA): TGCAGCGTTGAATTGGGAGGGCTGATAGGAGAGACCCAGTACTTC.

This chain connects TRBV6-5 to TRBJ2-1, with 12 bases matching TRBD1. CDR1 is MNHEY and CDR2 is SVGAGI in the germline V gene. The CDR3 loop spans 15 amino acids. V shed 5 bases, J shed 12 bases, and the junction held 11 bases outside the gene matches. In DNA, the CDR3 is TGTGCCAGCAGTGGCCGGGACAGGGGGCTGGTGGGGCAGTTCTTC. It is translated as CASSGRDRGLVGQFF.

This chain connects TRBV12-5 to TRBJ1-1, with TRBD1 matching over 11 bases. V gave up 6 bases and J gave up 0 bases; unmatched junction bases: 6. Germline CDR1 is LGHNT and CDR2 is FRNRAP. The CDR3 length is 16 residues. The CDR3 is CASGRTGGYLNTEAFF. CDR3 nucleotides: TGTGCTAGTGGGCGGACAGGGGGCTATTTGAACACTGAAGCTTTCTTT.

This clone came up a few times. This chain joins TRBV4-1 and TRBJ2-3; no firm D call. The CDR3 covers 13 residues. Germline assignment: CDR1 MGHRA and CDR2 YSYEKL. V gave up 0 bases and J gave up 7 bases, with 8 bases separating them. CDR3 sequence: CASSQDFRNTQYF. Written as DNA, the CDR3 is TGCGCCAGCAGCCAAGATTTCCGTAATACGCAGTATTTT.

This clone appeared a few times. The chain is built from TRBV29-1 and TRBJ1-1; 8 bases fit TRBD1. The V gene's germline CDR1 is SQVTM and CDR2 ANQGSEA. The CDR3 extends over 13 amino acids. With 5 bases clipped from V and 5 bases from J, the junction kept 7 bases outside the gene matches. DNA for the CDR3: TGCAGCGTTATGGACAGGGAAATAACTGAAGCTTTCTTT. Translated: CSVMDREITEAFF.

This clone was seen a few times. This chain links TRBV30 with TRBJ1-4; D uncertain. Germline V gives CDR1 GTSNPN, CDR2 SVGIG (reference sequence). This CDR3 spans 14 amino acids. The V end was cut by 0 bases, the J end by 2 bases, with 7 bases between. CDR3 loop: CAWSVGGTNEKLFF. CDR3 bases: TGTGCCTGGAGTGTGGGAGGCACTAATGAAAAACTGTTTTTT.

The chain links TRBV29-1 to TRBJ1-1; 7 bases are shared with TRBD1. V dropped 8 bases and J dropped 0; count of bases not matched to a gene: 12. This CDR3 has 15 amino acids. CDR1 SQVTM and CDR2 ANQGSEA come from the germline V gene. The DNA for the CDR3 is TGCAGCTCATCAAAAGGGCAGGGGGTGAACACTGAAGCTTTCTTT. Its translation: CSSSKGQGVNTEAFF.

The chain combines TRBV30 with TRBJ2-1; 10 bases are a match to TRBD1. Germline V lookup: CDR1 GTSNPN, CDR2 SVGIG (reference sequence). V gave up 5 bases and J gave up 4 bases; unmatched junction bases: 5. The CDR3 is 14 residues long. Written as DNA, the CDR3 is TGTGCCTGGGACCGGGACAGGGGTTACAATGAGCAGTTCTTC. Protein product: CAWDRDRGYNEQFF.

This clone was counted once. V and J are TRBV6-4 and TRBJ1-6; maybe TRBD1 (5 bases). Trimming removed 3 bases at V and 7 bases at J, with 13 bases between. The germline CDR1 and CDR2 sequences are MRHNA and SNTAGT. CDR3 length: 15 residues. The CDR3 nucleotides read TGTGCCAGCAGTGATGCGGGACTGCTAAATTCACCCCTCCACTTT. Its translation is CASSDAGLLNSPLHF.

The CDR3 spells CASSLIGGETQYF. The DNA of the CDR3 is TGTGCCAGCAGCCTAATTGGGGGCGAGACCCAGTACTTC. The chain carries TRBV5-6 and TRBJ2-5; TRBD1 is a possible D gene (6 bases). CDR1 is SGHDT, CDR2 YYEEEE, per germline. CDR3 size: 13 residues. V lost 4 bases and J lost 5, with 12 bases in between.

The V gene is TRBV4-1, the J gene TRBJ2-1; possibly TRBD2 for D (6 bases). Germline V gene lookup returns CDR1 MGHRA and CDR2 YSYEKL. Between the trimmed V and J ends, which lost 5 bases and 0 bases, there was a span of 11 bases. The length of the CDR3 is 15 residues. CDR3 sequence reads: CASSYLANSYNEQFF. The DNA for the CDR3 is TGCGCCAGCAGCTACCTAGCGAACTCCTACAATGAGCAGTTCTTC.